These T cell receptor beta chains were read from a single sample in a study of T cell responses to AZD1222 COVID-19 vaccine. Assay: immunoSEQ multiplex PCR; the TCRdb copy retains only in-frame clones and omits some. The sample has more than 150,000 clones, around nine tenths seen once; the top ten hold about 1.6%. The sample consisted of peripheral blood, taken 28 days after the second AZD1222 dose. These receptors were obtained from an adult who received the AZD1222 COVID-19 vaccine. Each CDR3 is given with its conserved first and last residue. Fields, in order: CDR3 DNA, CDR3 protein, J gene, D gene, clone size, V gene. The D gene is left open where the match is weak. Some rows have no size entry. The others give once, few or many, or a class for an expanded clone.

TGTGCCAGCAGTGAAGGGTACCAAGGGCCCTACACTGAAGCTTTCTTT,CASSEGYQGPYTEAFF,TRBJ1-1,.,.,TRBV6-1
TGTGCCAGCAGCTTTGACAGGCTCACAGATACGCAGTATTTT,CASSFDRLTDTQYF,TRBJ2-3,.,.,TRBV13
TGTGCCAGCAGCTTGGCGGCAGTACCCTATGGCTACACCTTC,CASSLAAVPYGYTF,TRBJ1-2,.,.,TRBV5-5
TGTGCCAGCAGCTCGGCAAGTACTTCGACTCCTAGCTCTGGGGCCAACGTCCTGACTTTC,CASSSASTSTPSSGANVLTF,TRBJ2-6,.,.,TRBV6-2/TRBV6-3
TGTGCCAGCAGCCTCGACAGGGAGGGCGGCGAGCAGTACTTC,CASSLDREGGEQYF,TRBJ2-7,.,.,TRBV9
TGCGCCAGCAGCCAGGGGTCTAGCGGGAGAGGGAATGAGCAGTTCTTC,CASSQGSSGRGNEQFF,TRBJ2-1,TRBD2,.,TRBV4-1
TGTGCCAGCAGTTTACCCCCCGGGGTTGGAATGGACTTC,CASSLPPGVGMDF,TRBJ2-4,.,.,TRBV28
TGTGCCAGCAGTTCCAACCGGGTAAATTCACCCCTCCACTTT,CASSSNRVNSPLHF,TRBJ1-6,.,once,TRBV27
TGTGCTAGTGGTCGTGACAGGGAGGGCTATGGCTACACCTTC,CASGRDREGYGYTF,TRBJ1-2,TRBD1,.,TRBV12-5
TGTGCCACCAGTGATGCATCTCCCCCGGGACAGGGGACCAAGCCCCAGCATTTT,CATSDASPPGQGTKPQHF,TRBJ1-5,TRBD1,.,TRBV24-1
TGTGCCAGCAGCTTAGGTGCACGGGTTGAAGCTTTCTTT,CASSLGARVEAFF,TRBJ1-1,.,.,TRBV13
TGTGCCAGCAGCTTCAGGGGTCCCAGCACAGATACGCAGTATTTT,CASSFRGPSTDTQYF,TRBJ2-3,.,.,TRBV3-1/TRBV3-2